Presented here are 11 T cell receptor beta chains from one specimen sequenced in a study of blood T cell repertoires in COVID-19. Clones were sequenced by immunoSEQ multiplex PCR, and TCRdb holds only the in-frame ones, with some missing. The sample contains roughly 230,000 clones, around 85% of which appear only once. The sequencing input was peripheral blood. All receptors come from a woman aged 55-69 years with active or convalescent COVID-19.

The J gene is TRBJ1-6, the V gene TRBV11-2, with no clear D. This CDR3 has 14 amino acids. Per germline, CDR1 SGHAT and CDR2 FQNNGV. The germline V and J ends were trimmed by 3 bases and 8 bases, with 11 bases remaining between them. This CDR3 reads CASSFGETDSPLHF. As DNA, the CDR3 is TGTGCCAGCAGCTTTGGCGAAACAGATTCACCCCTCCACTTT.

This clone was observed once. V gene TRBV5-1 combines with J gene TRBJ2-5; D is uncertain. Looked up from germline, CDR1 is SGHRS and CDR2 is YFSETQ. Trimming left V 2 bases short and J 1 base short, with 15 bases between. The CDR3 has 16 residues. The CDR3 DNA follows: TGCGCCAGCAGCTTCAGGTACCAGTCGACCCAAGAGACCCAGTACTTC. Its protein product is CASSFRYQSTQETQYF.

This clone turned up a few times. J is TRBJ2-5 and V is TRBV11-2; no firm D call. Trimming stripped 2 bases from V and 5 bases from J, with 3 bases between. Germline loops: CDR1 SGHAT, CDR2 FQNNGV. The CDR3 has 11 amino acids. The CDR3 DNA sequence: TGTGCCAGCAGCTTACGGGAGACCCAGTACTTC. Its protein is CASSLRETQYF.

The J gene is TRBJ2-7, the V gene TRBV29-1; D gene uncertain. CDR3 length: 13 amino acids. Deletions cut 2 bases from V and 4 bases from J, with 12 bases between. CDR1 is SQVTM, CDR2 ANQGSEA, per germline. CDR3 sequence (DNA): TGCAGCGTTGAATTGGTCTCGACATACGAGCAGTACTTC. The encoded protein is CSVELVSTYEQYF.

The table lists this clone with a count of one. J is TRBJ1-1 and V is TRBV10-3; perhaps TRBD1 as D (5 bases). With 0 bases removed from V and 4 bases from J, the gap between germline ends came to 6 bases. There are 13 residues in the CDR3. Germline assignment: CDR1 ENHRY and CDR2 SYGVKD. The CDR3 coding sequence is TGTGCCATCAGTGAGTCCGGGGGCACTGAAGCTTTCTTT. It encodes CAISESGGTEAFF.

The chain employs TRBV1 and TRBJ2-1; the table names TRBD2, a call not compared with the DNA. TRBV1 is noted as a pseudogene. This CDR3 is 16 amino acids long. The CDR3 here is CTSSHVPSGLYNEQFF. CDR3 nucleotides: TGCACCAGCAGCCATGTGCCTAGCGGACTCTACAATGAGCAGTTCTTC.

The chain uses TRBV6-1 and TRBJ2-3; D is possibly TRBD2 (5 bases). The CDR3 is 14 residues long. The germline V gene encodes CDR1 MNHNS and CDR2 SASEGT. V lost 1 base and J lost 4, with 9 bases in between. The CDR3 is CASSEGWRSDTQYF. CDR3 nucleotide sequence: TGTGCCAGCAGTGAAGGGTGGAGGTCAGATACGCAGTATTTT.

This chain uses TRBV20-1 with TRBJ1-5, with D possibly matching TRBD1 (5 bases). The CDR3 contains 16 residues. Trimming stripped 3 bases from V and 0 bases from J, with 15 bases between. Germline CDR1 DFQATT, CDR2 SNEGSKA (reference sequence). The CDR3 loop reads CSASSRQPYSNQPQHF. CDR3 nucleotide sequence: TGCAGTGCTAGTTCCAGACAGCCCTATAGCAATCAGCCCCAGCATTTT.

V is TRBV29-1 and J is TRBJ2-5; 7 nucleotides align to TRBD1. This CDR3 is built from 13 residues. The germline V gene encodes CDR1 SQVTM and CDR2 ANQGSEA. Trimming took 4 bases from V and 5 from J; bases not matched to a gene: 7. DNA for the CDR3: TGCAGCGTTGGGATTGGGACAGAGGAGACCCAGTACTTC. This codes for CSVGIGTEETQYF. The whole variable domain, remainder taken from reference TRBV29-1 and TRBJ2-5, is SAVISQKPSRDICQRGTSLTIQCQVDSQVTMMFWYRQQPGQSLTLIATANQGSEATYESGFVIDKFPISRPNLTFSTLTVSNMSPEDSSIYLCSVGIGTEETQYFGPGTRLLVL.

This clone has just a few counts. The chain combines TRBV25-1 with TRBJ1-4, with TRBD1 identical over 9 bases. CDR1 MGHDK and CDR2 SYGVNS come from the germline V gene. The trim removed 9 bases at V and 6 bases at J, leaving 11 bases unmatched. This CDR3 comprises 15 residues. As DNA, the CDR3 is TGTGCCAGGGACCAGGGACAGGGAAGTTATGAAAAACTGTTTTTT. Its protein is CARDQGQGSYEKLFF.

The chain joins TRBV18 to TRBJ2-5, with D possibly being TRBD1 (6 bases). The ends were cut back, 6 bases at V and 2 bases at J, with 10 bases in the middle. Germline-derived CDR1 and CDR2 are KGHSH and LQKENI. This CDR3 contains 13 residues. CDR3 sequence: CASSPGQQETQYF. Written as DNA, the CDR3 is TGTGCCAGCTCTCCAGGACAGCAAGAGACCCAGTACTTC.